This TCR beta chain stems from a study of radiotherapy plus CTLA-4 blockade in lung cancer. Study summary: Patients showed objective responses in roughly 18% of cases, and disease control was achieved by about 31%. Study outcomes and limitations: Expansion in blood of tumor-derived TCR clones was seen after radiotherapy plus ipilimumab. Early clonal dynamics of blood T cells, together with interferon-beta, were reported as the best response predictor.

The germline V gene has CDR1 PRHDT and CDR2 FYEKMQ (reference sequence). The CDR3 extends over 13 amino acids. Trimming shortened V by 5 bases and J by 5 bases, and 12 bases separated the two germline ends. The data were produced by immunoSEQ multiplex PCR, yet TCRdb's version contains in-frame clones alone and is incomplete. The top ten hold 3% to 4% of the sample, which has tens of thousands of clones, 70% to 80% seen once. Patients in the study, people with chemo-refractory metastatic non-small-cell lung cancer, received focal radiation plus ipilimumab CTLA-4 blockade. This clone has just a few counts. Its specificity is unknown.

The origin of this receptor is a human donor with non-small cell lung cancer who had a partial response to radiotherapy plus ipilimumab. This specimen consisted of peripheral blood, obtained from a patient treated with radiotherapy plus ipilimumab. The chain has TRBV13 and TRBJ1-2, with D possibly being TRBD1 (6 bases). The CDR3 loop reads CASSPDRLYGYTF. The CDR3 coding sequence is TGTGCCAGCAGCCCCGACAGGCTTTATGGCTACACCTTC.